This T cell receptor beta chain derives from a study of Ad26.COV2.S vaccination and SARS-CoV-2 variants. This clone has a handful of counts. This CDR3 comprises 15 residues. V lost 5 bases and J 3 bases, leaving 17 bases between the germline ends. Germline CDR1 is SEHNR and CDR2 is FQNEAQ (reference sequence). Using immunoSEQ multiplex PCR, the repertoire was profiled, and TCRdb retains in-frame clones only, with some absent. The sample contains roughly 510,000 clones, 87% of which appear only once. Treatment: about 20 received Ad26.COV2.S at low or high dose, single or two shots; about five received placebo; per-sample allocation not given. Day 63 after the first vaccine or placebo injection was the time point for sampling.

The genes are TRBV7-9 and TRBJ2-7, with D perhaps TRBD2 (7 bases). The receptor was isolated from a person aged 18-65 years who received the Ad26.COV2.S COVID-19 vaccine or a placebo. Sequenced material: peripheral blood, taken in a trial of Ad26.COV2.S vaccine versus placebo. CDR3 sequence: CASSRSGEGNYEQYF. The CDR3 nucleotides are TGTGCCAGCAGCCGATCAGGGGAGGGGAACTACGAGCAGTACTTC.